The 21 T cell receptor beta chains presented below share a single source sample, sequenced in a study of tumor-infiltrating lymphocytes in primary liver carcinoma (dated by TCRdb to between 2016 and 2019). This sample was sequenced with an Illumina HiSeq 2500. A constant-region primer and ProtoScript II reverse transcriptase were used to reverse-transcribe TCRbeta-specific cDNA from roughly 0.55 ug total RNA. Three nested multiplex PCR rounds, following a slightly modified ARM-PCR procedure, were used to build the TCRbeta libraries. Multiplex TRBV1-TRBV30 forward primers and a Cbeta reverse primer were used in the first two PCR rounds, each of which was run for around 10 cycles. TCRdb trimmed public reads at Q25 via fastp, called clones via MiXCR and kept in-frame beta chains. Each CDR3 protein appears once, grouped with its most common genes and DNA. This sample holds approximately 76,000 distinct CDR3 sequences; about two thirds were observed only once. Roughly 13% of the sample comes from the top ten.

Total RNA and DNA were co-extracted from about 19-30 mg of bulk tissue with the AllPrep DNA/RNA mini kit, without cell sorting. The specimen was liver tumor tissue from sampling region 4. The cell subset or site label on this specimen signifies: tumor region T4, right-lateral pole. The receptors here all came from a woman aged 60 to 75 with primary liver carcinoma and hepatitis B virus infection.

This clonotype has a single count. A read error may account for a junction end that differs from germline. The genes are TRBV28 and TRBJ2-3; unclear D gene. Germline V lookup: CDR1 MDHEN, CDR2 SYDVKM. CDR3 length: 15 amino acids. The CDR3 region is CAISLFRPSTDTQYF. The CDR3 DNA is TGTGCCATCAGTTTATTCCGGCCGAGCACAGATACGCAGTATTTT.

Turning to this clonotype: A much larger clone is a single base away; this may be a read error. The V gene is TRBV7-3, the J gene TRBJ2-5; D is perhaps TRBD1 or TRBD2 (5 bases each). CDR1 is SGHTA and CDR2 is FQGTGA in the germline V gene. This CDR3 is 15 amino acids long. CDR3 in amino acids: CASNLRGSDQETQYF. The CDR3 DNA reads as TGTGCCAGCAACTTAAGGGGTAGCGACCAAGAGACCCAGTACTTC.

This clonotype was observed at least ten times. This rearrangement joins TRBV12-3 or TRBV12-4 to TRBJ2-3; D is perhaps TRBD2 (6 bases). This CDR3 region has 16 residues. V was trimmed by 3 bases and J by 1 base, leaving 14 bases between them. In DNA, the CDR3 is TGTGCCAGCAGTTTCAAGTCCGGGAGAGGCACAGATACGCAGTATTTT. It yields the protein CASSFKSGRGTDTQYF.

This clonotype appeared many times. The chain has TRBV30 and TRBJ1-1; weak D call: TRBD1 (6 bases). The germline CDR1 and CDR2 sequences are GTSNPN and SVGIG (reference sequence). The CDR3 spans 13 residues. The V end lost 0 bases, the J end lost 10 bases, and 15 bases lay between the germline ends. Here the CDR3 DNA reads TGTGCCTGGAGTGTGGGGGGCGCTTTTCCAGCTTTCTTT. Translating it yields CAWSVGGAFPAFF.

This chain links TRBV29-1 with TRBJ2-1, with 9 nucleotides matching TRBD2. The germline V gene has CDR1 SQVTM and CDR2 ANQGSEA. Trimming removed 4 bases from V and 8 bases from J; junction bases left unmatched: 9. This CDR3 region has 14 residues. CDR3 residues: CSVAGPSGKYEQFF. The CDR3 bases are TGCAGCGTTGCAGGACCTAGCGGGAAGTATGAGCAGTTCTTC.

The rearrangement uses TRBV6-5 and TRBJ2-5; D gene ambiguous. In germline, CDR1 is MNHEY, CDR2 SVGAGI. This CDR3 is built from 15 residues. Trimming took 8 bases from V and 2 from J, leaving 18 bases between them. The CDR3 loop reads CASDFRAGSQETQYF. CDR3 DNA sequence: TGTGCCAGCGATTTCCGGGCCGGATCACAAGAGACCCAGTACTTC.

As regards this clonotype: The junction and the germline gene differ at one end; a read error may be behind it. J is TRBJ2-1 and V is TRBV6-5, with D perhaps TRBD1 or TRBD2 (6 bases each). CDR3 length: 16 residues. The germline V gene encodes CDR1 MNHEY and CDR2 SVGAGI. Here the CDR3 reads CAISHGGTPTYNEQFF. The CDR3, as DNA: TGTGCCATCAGTCATGGCGGGACACCTACCTACAATGAGCAGTTCTTC.

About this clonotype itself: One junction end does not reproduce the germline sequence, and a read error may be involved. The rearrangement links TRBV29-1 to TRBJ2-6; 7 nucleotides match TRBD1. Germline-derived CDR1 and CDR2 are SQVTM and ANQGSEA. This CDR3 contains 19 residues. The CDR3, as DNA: TGCAGCGTTGAAGCCCCCCCCGAGACAGGGAATACTGGGGCCAGCGTCCTGACTTTC. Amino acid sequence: CSVEAPPETGNTGASVLTF.

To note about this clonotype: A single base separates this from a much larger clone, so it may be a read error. The CDR3 DNA follows: TGTGCCAGCAGAACGGTCTTACGGTCCCAGCATTTT. Its protein product is CASRTVLRSQHF. This chain joins TRBV28 and TRBJ1-5, with D hard to call. V was shortened by 6 bases and J by 11 bases, with 14 bases between the two germline ends. Germline loops: CDR1 MDHEN, CDR2 SYDVKM. CDR3 length equals 12 residues.

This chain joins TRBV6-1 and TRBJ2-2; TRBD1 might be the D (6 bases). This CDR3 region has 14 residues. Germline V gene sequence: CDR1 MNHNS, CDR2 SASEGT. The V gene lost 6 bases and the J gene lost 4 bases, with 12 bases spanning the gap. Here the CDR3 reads CASRCDRSTGELFF. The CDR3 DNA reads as TGTGCCAGCAGATGTGACAGGAGCACCGGGGAGCTGTTTTTT.

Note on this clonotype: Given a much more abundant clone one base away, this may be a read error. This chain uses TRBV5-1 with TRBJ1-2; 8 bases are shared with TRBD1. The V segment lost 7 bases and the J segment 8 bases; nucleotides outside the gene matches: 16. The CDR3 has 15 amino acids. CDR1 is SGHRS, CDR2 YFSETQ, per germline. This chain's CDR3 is CASGPGDRPTRGYTF. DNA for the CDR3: TGCGCCAGCGGCCCCGGGGACAGGCCTACGCGGGGCTACACCTTC.

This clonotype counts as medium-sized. The CDR3 DNA is TGTGCCAGCAGCTTAGAGACAGGGATCCATCATCAGCCCCAGCATTTT. It specifies CASSLETGIHHQPQHF. The chain joins TRBV11-3 to TRBJ1-5, with 7 bases lining up with TRBD1. CDR1 SGHNT and CDR2 YENEEA come from the germline V gene. The CDR3 has 16 amino acids. The V segment lost 0 bases and the J segment 5 bases; nucleotides outside the gene matches: 7.

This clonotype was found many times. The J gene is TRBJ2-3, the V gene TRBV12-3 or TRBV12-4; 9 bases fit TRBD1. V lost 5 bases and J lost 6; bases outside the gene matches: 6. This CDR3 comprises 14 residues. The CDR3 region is CASSTGTGSDTQYF. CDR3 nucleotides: TGTGCCAGCAGTACCGGGACAGGGTCGGATACGCAGTATTTT.

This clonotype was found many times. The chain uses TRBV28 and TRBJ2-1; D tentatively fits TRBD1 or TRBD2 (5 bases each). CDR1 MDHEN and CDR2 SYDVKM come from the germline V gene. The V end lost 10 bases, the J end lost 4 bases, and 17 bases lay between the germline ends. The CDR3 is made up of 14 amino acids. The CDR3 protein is CATQWDHGYNEQFF. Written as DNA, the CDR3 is TGTGCCACTCAATGGGACCATGGGTACAATGAGCAGTTCTTC.

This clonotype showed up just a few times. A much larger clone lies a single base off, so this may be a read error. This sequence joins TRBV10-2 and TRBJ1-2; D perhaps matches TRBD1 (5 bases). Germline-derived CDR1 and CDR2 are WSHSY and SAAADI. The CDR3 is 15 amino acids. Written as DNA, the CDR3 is TGCGCCGGCAGTGAGTTGGACGGGGGGGGCTATGGCTACACCTTC. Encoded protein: CAGSELDGGGYGYTF.

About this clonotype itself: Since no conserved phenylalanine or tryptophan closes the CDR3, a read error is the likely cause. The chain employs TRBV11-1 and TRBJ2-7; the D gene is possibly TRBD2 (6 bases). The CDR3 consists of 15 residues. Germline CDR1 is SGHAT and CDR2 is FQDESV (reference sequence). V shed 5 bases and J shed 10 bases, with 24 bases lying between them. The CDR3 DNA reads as TGTGCCAGCAGCCCTCGGACGGCAGGACTACGCGAACAGTACCTC. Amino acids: CASSPRTAGLREQYL.

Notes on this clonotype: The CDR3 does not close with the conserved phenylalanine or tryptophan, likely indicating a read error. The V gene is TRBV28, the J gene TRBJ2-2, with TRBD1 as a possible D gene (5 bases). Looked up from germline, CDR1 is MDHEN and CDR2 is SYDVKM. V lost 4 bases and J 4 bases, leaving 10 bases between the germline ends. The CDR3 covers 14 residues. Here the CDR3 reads CASSWPRGTGELFL. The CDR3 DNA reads TGTGCCAGCAGTTGGCCTAGGGGCACCGGGGAGCTGTTTCTT.

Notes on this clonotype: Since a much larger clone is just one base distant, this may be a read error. As DNA, the CDR3 is TGTGCCAGCAGTGACAACGTAGCGGGAGTAGATACGCAGTATTTT. It translates to CASSDNVAGVDTQYF. The J gene is TRBJ2-3, the V gene TRBV6-4; 9 bases match TRBD2. The CDR3 sequence is 15 residues long. V lost 2 bases and J lost 5; bases outside the gene matches: 5. CDR1 is MRHNA and CDR2 is SNTAGT in the germline V gene.

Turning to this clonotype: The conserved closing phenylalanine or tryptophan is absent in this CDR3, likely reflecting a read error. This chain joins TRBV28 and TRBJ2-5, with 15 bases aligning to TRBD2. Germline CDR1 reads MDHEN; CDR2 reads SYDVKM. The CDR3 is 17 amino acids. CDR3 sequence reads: CASNPLGLAGGRETQYS. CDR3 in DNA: TGTGCCAGCAATCCCCTGGGACTAGCGGGAGGTCGAGAGACTCAGTACTCC.

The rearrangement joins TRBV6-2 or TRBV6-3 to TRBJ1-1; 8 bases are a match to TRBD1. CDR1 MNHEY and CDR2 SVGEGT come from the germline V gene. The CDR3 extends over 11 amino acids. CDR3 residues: CTTGGQAEAFF. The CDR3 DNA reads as TGTACCACCGGGGGACAGGCCGAAGCTTTCTTT.

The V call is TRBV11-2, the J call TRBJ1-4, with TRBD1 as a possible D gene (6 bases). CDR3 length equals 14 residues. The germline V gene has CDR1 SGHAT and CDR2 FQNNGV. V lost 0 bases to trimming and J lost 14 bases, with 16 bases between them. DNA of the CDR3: TGTGCCAGCAGCTTAGATCTTGGGGGGCTCAGGCTGTTTTTT. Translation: CASSLDLGGLRLFF.